The 22 T cell receptor beta chains below come from one sample, sequenced in a study of shared clonotypes between healthy human individuals. Naivety among CD8 cells was defined by CD45RO negativity and positive CCR7 selection, thereby excluding terminally differentiated effector memory CD45RA+ cells. Clones were sequenced by immunoSEQ multiplex PCR, and TCRdb holds only the in-frame ones, with some missing. The data contain millions of clones, around 96% of them singletons. The sequenced sample was naive CD8+ T cells sorted from blood. Source of these receptors: a man younger than 35 in good health.

Concerning this clone: The identical CDR3 is also encoded by other nucleotide sequences in the sample. The rearrangement links TRBV7-9 to TRBJ2-7, with D perhaps matching TRBD1 or TRBD2 (5 bases each). Per germline, CDR1 SEHNR and CDR2 FQNEAQ (reference sequence). V was shortened by 4 bases and J by 4 bases, with 11 bases between the two germline ends. The CDR3 totals 13 residues. In DNA form, the CDR3 reads TGTGCCAGCAGCTACGGGACCTCGTACGAGCAGTACTTC. Translating it yields CASSYGTSYEQYF.

CDR3 coding DNA: TGTGCCAGCAGCCAGGAGGGTGAGCAGTACTTC. Translated: CASSQEGEQYF. The chain recombines TRBV16 with TRBJ2-7, with TRBD2 as a possible D gene (6 bases). V was trimmed by 3 bases and J by 7 bases, leaving 7 bases between them. The germline CDR1 and CDR2 sequences are KGHSY and FQNENV. This CDR3 has 11 residues. Variable domain in full (rest from reference TRBV16 and TRBJ2-7): GEEVAQTPKHLVRGEGQKAKLYCAPIKGHSYVFWYQQVLKNEFKFLISFQNENVFDETGMPKERFSAKCLPNSPCSLEIQATKLEDSAVYFCASSQEGEQYFGPGTRLTVT.

The chain uses TRBV30 and TRBJ2-1; the D is unclear. V was shortened by 2 bases and J by 1 base, with 12 bases between the two germline ends. This CDR3 contains 15 residues. The germline V gene has CDR1 GTSNPN and CDR2 SVGIG (reference sequence). The CDR3 nucleotides read TGTGCCTGGAGTTTGGCGGCCTCATCCTACAATGAGCAGTTCTTC. Amino acid sequence: CAWSLAASSYNEQFF.

The chain carries TRBV6-5 and TRBJ2-5; 11 positions match TRBD1. CDR3 length: 15 amino acids. CDR1 is MNHEY and CDR2 is SVGAGI in the germline V gene. Trimming took 5 bases from V and 11 from J; bases not matched to a gene: 13. For the CDR3, the DNA is TGTGCCAGCAGTCCCCGGACAGGGGGCCTGGGGGAGCAGTACTTC. Protein: CASSPRTGGLGEQYF.

The V call is TRBV29-1, the J call TRBJ2-3; 9 bases are shared with TRBD2. In germline, CDR1 is SQVTM, CDR2 ANQGSEA. The V gene end was trimmed by 4 bases and the J gene end by 4 bases; junction bases not matched to a gene: 6. The CDR3 totals 14 residues. DNA of the CDR3: TGCAGCGTTGCCCGTAGCGGGAGCGCAGATACGCAGTATTTT. As protein: CSVARSGSADTQYF.

The J gene is TRBJ1-2, the V gene TRBV16; perhaps TRBD1 as D (6 bases). The CDR3 sequence is 15 residues long. The V gene lost 0 bases and the J gene lost 4 bases, with 12 bases spanning the gap. Germline-derived CDR1 and CDR2 are KGHSY and FQNENV. The CDR3, as DNA: TGTGCCAGCAGCCAATCGCAGGGGACCGGCTATGGCTACACCTTC. Amino acid sequence: CASSQSQGTGYGYTF. The whole variable domain, remainder taken from reference TRBV16 and TRBJ1-2, is GEEVAQTPKHLVRGEGQKAKLYCAPIKGHSYVFWYQQVLKNEFKFLISFQNENVFDETGMPKERFSAKCLPNSPCSLEIQATKLEDSAVYFCASSQSQGTGYGYTFGSGTRLTVV.

This chain joins TRBV13 and TRBJ2-1; D could derive from TRBD1 or TRBD2 (5 bases each). CDR3 length: 13 amino acids. Germline V gene data show CDR1 as PRHDT and CDR2 as FYEKMQ (reference sequence). Trimming took 5 bases from V and 6 from J, leaving 11 bases between them. The CDR3 loop is CASSDIGGNEQFF. CDR3 nucleotides: TGTGCCAGCAGCGACATTGGGGGCAATGAGCAGTTCTTC.

The chain links TRBV2 to TRBJ2-7; 13 bases are shared with TRBD2. This CDR3 comprises 18 residues. The V gene's germline CDR1 is SNHLY and CDR2 FYNNEI. V lost 4 bases to trimming and J lost 5 bases; unmatched junction nucleotides: 14. The CDR3 sequence is CASSAGLAGAPSIDEQYF. The CDR3 nucleotides are TGTGCCAGCAGTGCCGGACTAGCGGGGGCCCCTAGTATCGACGAGCAGTACTTC.

This clone turned up a few times. The sample carries other DNA sequences with the same CDR3. The CDR3 sequence: CASSFVGGNQPQHF. The CDR3 DNA follows: TGTGCCAGCAGTTTTGTCGGGGGCAATCAGCCCCAGCATTTT. This rearrangement joins TRBV27 to TRBJ1-5; D remains unclear. Looked up from germline, CDR1 is MNHEY and CDR2 is SMNVEV (reference sequence). The CDR3 is 14 residues long. Trimming removed 3 bases at V and 2 bases at J, with 8 bases between.

The CDR3 loop reads CSGDRDPPDSYNEQFF. As DNA, the CDR3 is TGCAGCGGGGACAGGGACCCGCCAGACTCCTACAATGAGCAGTTCTTC. V and J are TRBV29-1 and TRBJ2-1, with 9 bases lining up with TRBD1. The CDR3 covers 16 residues. In germline, CDR1 is SQVTM, CDR2 ANQGSEA. V trimming: 7 bases; J trimming: 0 bases; junction bases outside the gene matches: 10.

The chain combines TRBV29-1 with TRBJ2-3, with D tentatively TRBD1 (5 bases). Trimming took 3 bases from V and 6 from J, leaving 25 bases between them. CDR3 length equals 17 residues. Germline CDR1 and CDR2: SQVTM and ANQGSEA. CDR3 protein: CSVEPPGRVFQVDTQYF. CDR3 DNA: TGCAGCGTTGAGCCCCCCGGCAGGGTTTTCCAGGTGGATACGCAGTATTTT.

The CDR3 loop reads CAISESVGTGHTDTQYF. The CDR3 DNA reads as TGTGCCATCAGTGAGTCTGTCGGGACAGGGCACACAGATACGCAGTATTTT. This chain joins TRBV10-3 and TRBJ2-3; 9 bases line up with TRBD1. The CDR3 totals 17 residues. CDR1 is ENHRY and CDR2 is SYGVKD in the germline V gene. The ends lost 0 bases at V and 2 bases at J; junction bases unmatched: 6.

The chain recombines TRBV10-1 with TRBJ2-5; perhaps TRBD2 as D (7 bases). Germline values: CDR1 WNHNN, CDR2 SYGVQD (reference sequence). This CDR3 spans 14 amino acids. Trimming removed 7 bases at V and 5 bases at J, with 17 bases between. CDR3 nucleotide sequence: TGCGCCAGCACCTTCGGGGGGCCAGGGGAGACCCAGTACTTC. Translated, it gives CASTFGGPGETQYF.

The V and J genes are TRBV29-1 and TRBJ2-7; 7 nucleotides align to TRBD1. The length of the CDR3 is 15 residues. Germline CDR1 is SQVTM and CDR2 is ANQGSEA. After removal of 2 bases from V and 4 bases from J, the junction contained 11 bases not matched to a gene. This chain's CDR3 is CSVELDGTDPYEQYF. Written as DNA, the CDR3 is TGCAGCGTTGAATTGGACGGGACAGACCCTTACGAGCAGTACTTC.

The chain has TRBV5-1 and TRBJ2-7, with 10 bases matching TRBD2. This CDR3 has 14 amino acids. The V and J ends lost 4 bases and 7 bases, in that order; junction bases with no gene match: 8. Per the germline V gene, CDR1 is SGHRS and CDR2 is YFSETQ. The CDR3 bases are TGCGCCAGCAGCGTTAGCGGGGGGTTTTGGGAGCAGTACTTC. Protein sequence: CASSVSGGFWEQYF.

This clone was found a few times. The CDR3 here is CASSPSREGRGTDTQYF. Written as DNA, the CDR3 is TGTGCCAGTAGCCCTTCGCGGGAGGGCCGTGGCACAGATACGCAGTATTTT. V gene TRBV19 combines with J gene TRBJ2-3, with 9 bases aligning to TRBD2. This CDR3 comprises 17 residues. Germline CDR1 reads LNHDA; CDR2 reads SQIVND (reference sequence). V gave up 6 bases and J gave up 1 base; unmatched junction bases: 11. The full variable domain, its missing parts supplied by reference TRBV19 and TRBJ2-3, is DGGITQSPKYLFRKEGQNVTLSCEQNLNHDAMYWYRQDPGQGLRLIYYSQIVNDFQKGDIAEGYSVSREKKESFPLTVTSAQKNPTAFYLCASSPSREGRGTDTQYFGPGTRLTVL.

The chain uses TRBV6-6 and TRBJ1-1, with 8 bases fitting TRBD1. CDR3 length: 13 amino acids. Trimming removed 7 bases from V and 5 bases from J; junction bases left unmatched: 6. CDR1 MNHNY and CDR2 SVGAGI come from the germline V gene (reference sequence). CDR3 region: CASKGTGATEAFF. For the CDR3, the DNA is TGTGCCAGCAAAGGGACAGGCGCGACTGAAGCTTTCTTT.

V gene TRBV5-6 combines with J gene TRBJ1-3; a weak D match, TRBD1 (6 bases). V lost 3 bases and J 2 bases, leaving 24 bases between the germline ends. This CDR3 is 19 amino acids long. Germline loops: CDR1 SGHDT, CDR2 YYEEEE. CDR3 DNA sequence: TGTGCCAGCAGCTCTGCGACCGTAACAGGGTTCATCACTGGAAACACCATATATTTT. Protein product: CASSSATVTGFITGNTIYF.

The chain couples TRBV19 to TRBJ1-5, with 10 bases aligning to TRBD1. V lost 5 bases to trimming and J lost 7 bases; unmatched junction nucleotides: 5. The CDR3 covers 14 residues. CDR1 LNHDA and CDR2 SQIVND come from the germline V gene (reference sequence). DNA of the CDR3: TGTGCCAGTAGTTTGACAGGGGGCGGCCAGCCCCAGCATTTT. This sequence encodes CASSLTGGGQPQHF.

The V call is TRBV4-1, the J call TRBJ2-3; D perhaps matches TRBD1 (6 bases). V was shortened by 2 bases and J by 10 bases, with 13 bases between the two germline ends. Germline assignment: CDR1 MGHRA and CDR2 YSYEKL. The CDR3 is 13 residues long. The CDR3 nucleotides are TGCGCCAGCAGCCAATCAGGGGCCCAGGCGCAGTATTTT. Translating it yields CASSQSGAQAQYF.

The chain couples TRBV27 to TRBJ2-7, with D maybe TRBD1 (6 bases). Per germline, CDR1 MNHEY and CDR2 SMNVEV (reference sequence). CDR3 size: 15 residues. Trimming removed 3 bases at V and 2 bases at J, with 14 bases between. CDR3 sequence reads: CASSLEQGRTYEQYF. CDR3 coding DNA: TGTGCCAGCAGTTTGGAACAGGGCCGCACCTACGAGCAGTACTTC.

The chain uses TRBV5-1 and TRBJ2-7, with unresolved D. The CDR3 consists of 14 residues. V was shortened by 0 bases and J by 4 bases, with 11 bases between the two germline ends. CDR1 SGHRS and CDR2 YFSETQ come from the germline V gene. CDR3: CASSLAPEAYEQYF. The CDR3 coding sequence is TGCGCCAGCAGCTTGGCCCCTGAGGCTTACGAGCAGTACTTC.